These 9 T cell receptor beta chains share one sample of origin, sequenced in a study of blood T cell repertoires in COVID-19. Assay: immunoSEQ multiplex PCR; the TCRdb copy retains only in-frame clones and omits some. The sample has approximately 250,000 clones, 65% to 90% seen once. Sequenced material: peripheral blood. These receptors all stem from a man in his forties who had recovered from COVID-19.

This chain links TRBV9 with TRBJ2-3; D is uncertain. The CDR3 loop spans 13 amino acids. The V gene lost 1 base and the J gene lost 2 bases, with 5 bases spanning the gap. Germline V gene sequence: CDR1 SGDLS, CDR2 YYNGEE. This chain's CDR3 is CASSVTTTDTQYF. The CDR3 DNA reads TGTGCCAGCAGCGTAACTACCACAGATACGCAGTATTTT.

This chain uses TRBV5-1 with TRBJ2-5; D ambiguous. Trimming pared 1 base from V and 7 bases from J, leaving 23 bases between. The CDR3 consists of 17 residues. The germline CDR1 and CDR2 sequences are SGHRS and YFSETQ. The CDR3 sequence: CASSLNIGSVGHGTQYF. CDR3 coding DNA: TGCGCCAGCAGCTTGAATATTGGGTCAGTTGGGCACGGGACCCAGTACTTC.

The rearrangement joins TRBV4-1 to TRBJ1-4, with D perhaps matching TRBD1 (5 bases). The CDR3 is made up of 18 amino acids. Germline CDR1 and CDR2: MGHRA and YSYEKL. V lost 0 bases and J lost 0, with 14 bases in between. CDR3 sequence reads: CASSQERGAGTTNEKLFF. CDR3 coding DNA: TGCGCCAGCAGCCAAGAGCGTGGGGCTGGAACAACTAATGAAAAACTGTTTTTT.

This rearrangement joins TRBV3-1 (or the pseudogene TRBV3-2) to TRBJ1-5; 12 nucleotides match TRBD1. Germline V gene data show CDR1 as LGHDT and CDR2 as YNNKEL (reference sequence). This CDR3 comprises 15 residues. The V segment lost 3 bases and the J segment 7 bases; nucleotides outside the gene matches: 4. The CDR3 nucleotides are TGTGCCAGCAGCCAGGGGACAGGGGGCTGGCAGCCCCAGCATTTT. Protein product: CASSQGTGGWQPQHF.

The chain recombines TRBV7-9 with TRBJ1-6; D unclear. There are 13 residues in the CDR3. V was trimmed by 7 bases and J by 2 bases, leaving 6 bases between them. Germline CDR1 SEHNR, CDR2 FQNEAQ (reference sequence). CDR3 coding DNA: TGTGCCAGCACCCCCGCCTATAATTCACCCCTCCACTTT. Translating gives CASTPAYNSPLHF.

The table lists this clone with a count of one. CDR3 DNA sequence: TGCGCCAGCAGCCAATTCGCAGGGAACACCGGGGAGCTGTTTTTT. Its translation: CASSQFAGNTGELFF. The rearrangement uses TRBV4-3 and TRBJ2-2, with no clear D. The CDR3 sequence is 15 residues long. Deletions cut 2 bases from V and 1 base from J, with 8 bases between. The germline V gene has CDR1 LGHNA and CDR2 YSLEER.

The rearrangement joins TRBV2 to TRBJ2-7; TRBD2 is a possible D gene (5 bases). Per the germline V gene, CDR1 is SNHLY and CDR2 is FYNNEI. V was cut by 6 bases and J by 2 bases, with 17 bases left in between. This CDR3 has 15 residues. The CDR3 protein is CASRTGIPATYEQYF. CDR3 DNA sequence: TGTGCCAGCAGAACCGGGATACCAGCGACCTACGAGCAGTACTTC.

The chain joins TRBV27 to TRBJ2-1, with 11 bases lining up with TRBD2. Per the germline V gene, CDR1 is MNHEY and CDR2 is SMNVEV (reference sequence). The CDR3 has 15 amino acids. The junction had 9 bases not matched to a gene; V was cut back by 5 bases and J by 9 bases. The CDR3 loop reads CASSPVAGGPSEQFF. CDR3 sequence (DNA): TGTGCCAGCAGTCCGGTAGCGGGAGGGCCATCTGAGCAGTTCTTC.

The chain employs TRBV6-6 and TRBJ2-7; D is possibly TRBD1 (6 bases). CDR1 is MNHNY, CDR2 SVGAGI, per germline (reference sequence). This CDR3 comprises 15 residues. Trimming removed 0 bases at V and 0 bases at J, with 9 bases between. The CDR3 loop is CASSYSKQGSYEQYF. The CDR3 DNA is TGTGCCAGCAGTTACTCCAAACAGGGCTCCTACGAGCAGTACTTC.